The 30 T cell receptor beta chains given below trace back to one sample, sequenced in a study of blood T cell repertoires in COVID-19. The data were produced by immunoSEQ multiplex PCR, yet TCRdb's version contains in-frame clones alone and is incomplete. The data contain over 150,000 clones, approximately 87% of them singletons. Specimen: peripheral blood. The receptors here all came from a man aged 65-85 years with active or convalescent COVID-19.

The table lists this clone with a few counts. This rearrangement joins TRBV2 to TRBJ1-4; no clear D. The CDR3 extends over 14 amino acids. Per the germline V gene, CDR1 is SNHLY and CDR2 is FYNNEI. V lost 6 bases and J lost 8, with 16 bases in between. The CDR3 DNA reads as TGTGCCAGCAGGAGGGTAGGGCGGGAAGAAAAACTGTTTTTT. Protein product: CASRRVGREEKLFF.

This clone was counted once. V and J are TRBV9 and TRBJ1-2; D unresolved. The CDR3 runs 13 residues. Germline CDR1 SGDLS, CDR2 YYNGEE. V was pared by 7 bases and J by 4 bases, with 14 bases between. The CDR3 loop is CASGGLGAYGYTF. CDR3 in DNA: TGTGCCAGCGGAGGATTAGGTGCCTATGGCTACACCTTC.

Here the CDR3 reads CASSSARAGPYEQYF. The CDR3 DNA follows: TGTGCCAGCTCCTCCGCGAGGGCAGGACCCTACGAGCAGTACTTC. This chain joins TRBV18 and TRBJ2-7, with TRBD2 as a possible D gene (5 bases). Germline V gene lookup returns CDR1 KGHSH and CDR2 LQKENI. Trimming removed 6 bases at V and 2 bases at J, with 17 bases between. CDR3 size: 15 residues.

This clone appeared once. CDR3 amino acids: CASYTGAKLGGYTF. The CDR3 region has the DNA TGTGCCAGCTATACAGGGGCAAAACTAGGTGGCTACACCTTC. This rearrangement joins TRBV27 to TRBJ1-2, with TRBD1 matching over 7 bases. Losses at the gene ends were 8 bases for V and 7 bases for J; bases not matched to a gene: 13. The germline V gene encodes CDR1 MNHEY and CDR2 SMNVEV (reference sequence). The CDR3 is made up of 14 amino acids.

This chain joins TRBV15 and TRBJ2-7, with D tentatively TRBD1 (6 bases). V was cut by 3 bases and J by 2 bases, with 14 bases left in between. The CDR3 extends over 15 amino acids. Germline V gives CDR1 LNHNV, CDR2 YYDKDF (reference sequence). The CDR3 here is CATSSSRDTTYEQYF. The DNA of the CDR3 is TGTGCCACCAGCAGCAGCCGGGACACCACCTACGAGCAGTACTTC.

The rearrangement joins TRBV15 to TRBJ1-2; D uncertain. Germline values: CDR1 LNHNV, CDR2 YYDKDF (reference sequence). Between the trimmed V and J ends, which lost 1 base and 5 bases, there was a span of 11 bases. This CDR3 is 14 amino acids long. The CDR3 bases are TGTGCCACCAGCAGAGCGCGACTGTCTTATGGCTACACCTTC. It translates to CATSRARLSYGYTF.

This chain uses TRBV2 with TRBJ1-5, with 10 bases identical to TRBD1. V trimming: 8 bases; J trimming: 2 bases; junction bases outside the gene matches: 12. The CDR3 has 17 residues. The germline V gene encodes CDR1 SNHLY and CDR2 FYNNEI. DNA of the CDR3: TGTGCCAGCGGTACCGGGACAGGGGTTGTGGGCAATCAGCCCCAGCATTTT. Residues: CASGTGTGVVGNQPQHF.

The table lists this clone with a count of one. V gene TRBV18 combines with J gene TRBJ2-3; no reliable D call. CDR1 is KGHSH, CDR2 LQKENI, per germline. This CDR3 has 12 residues. The V and J ends lost 6 bases and 4 bases respectively, with 8 bases between them. This CDR3 reads CASSGSPDTQYF. The CDR3 DNA reads TGTGCCAGCTCGGGCTCCCCAGATACGCAGTATTTT.

The chain uses TRBV27 and TRBJ1-1; D remains unclear. The CDR3 spans 13 residues. From germline, CDR1 is MNHEY and CDR2 SMNVEV (reference sequence). V was cut by 3 bases and J by 1 base, with 6 bases left in between. The CDR3 nucleotides are TGTGCCAGCAGTTTTGGGCAGAACACTGAAGCTTTCTTT. It encodes CASSFGQNTEAFF.

The chain employs TRBV2 and TRBJ2-1; 12 bases are shared with TRBD2. V shed 6 bases, J shed 8 bases, and the junction held 5 bases outside the gene matches. CDR1 SNHLY and CDR2 FYNNEI come from the germline V gene. CDR3 length equals 14 residues. In nucleotides, the CDR3 is TGTGCCAGCAGACCGACTAGCGGGAGCGATGAGCAGTTCTTC. Residues: CASRPTSGSDEQFF.

The chain joins TRBV7-3 to TRBJ2-1; 11 nucleotides match TRBD2. With 5 bases clipped from V and 4 bases from J, the junction kept 4 bases outside the gene matches. The CDR3 contains 15 residues. The germline CDR1 and CDR2 sequences are SGHTA and FQGTGA. CDR3 sequence reads: CASSRTSGPYNEQFF. The CDR3 DNA follows: TGTGCCAGCAGCCGGACTAGCGGGCCTTACAATGAGCAGTTCTTC.

This clone turned up a few times. The chain couples TRBV7-2 to TRBJ1-5, with D uncertain. The CDR3 is 15 amino acids. Trimming shortened V by 1 base and J by 0 bases, and 7 bases separated the two germline ends. Germline assignment: CDR1 SGHTA and CDR2 FQGNSA. The CDR3 region has the DNA TGTGCCAGCAGCTTAGGGCAGTATAGCAATCAGCCCCAGCATTTT. Its translation: CASSLGQYSNQPQHF.

V usage is TRBV28 and J usage is TRBJ1-1, with 9 bases identical to TRBD1. Trimming took 6 bases from V and 7 from J; bases not matched to a gene: 9. Germline lookup yields CDR1 MDHEN and CDR2 SYDVKM. This CDR3 region has 14 residues. CDR3 sequence (DNA): TGTGCCAGCAGCACATACAGGGGGCTCTTTGAAGCTTTCTTT. It encodes CASSTYRGLFEAFF. The full variable domain, rest sourced from reference TRBV28 and TRBJ1-1, is DVKVTQSSRYLVKRTGEKVFLECVQDMDHENMFWYRQDPGLGLRLIYFSYDVKMKEKGDIPEGYSVSREKKERFSLILESASTNQTSMYLCASSTYRGLFEAFFGQGTRLTVV.

CDR3 DNA: TGTGCCTGGAGTGTACAGGGGCTCAGCAATTCACCCCTCCACTTT. Translation: CAWSVQGLSNSPLHF. The chain couples TRBV30 to TRBJ1-6; TRBD1 matches at 7 bases. Per the germline V gene, CDR1 is GTSNPN and CDR2 is SVGIG (reference sequence). CDR3 size: 15 residues. V dropped 0 bases and J dropped 7; count of bases not matched to a gene: 6. The variable domain in full, completed from reference TRBV30 and TRBJ1-6, reads SQTIHQWPATLVQPVGSPLSLECTVEGTSNPNLYWYRQAAGRGLQLLFYSVGIGQISSEVPQNLSASRPQDRQFILSSKKLLLSDSGFYLCAWSVQGLSNSPLHFGNGTRLTVT.

The chain couples TRBV27 to TRBJ1-2; D not certain. V lost 0 bases to trimming and J lost 1 base, with 12 bases between them. Looked up from germline, CDR1 is MNHEY and CDR2 is SMNVEV (reference sequence). The CDR3 extends over 16 amino acids. CDR3 amino acids: CASSLSWARNNYGYTF. As DNA, the CDR3 is TGTGCCAGCAGTTTATCGTGGGCAAGAAATAACTATGGCTACACCTTC.

This clone was detected many times. The chain couples TRBV11-3 to TRBJ2-1; D may be TRBD2 (5 bases). V was shortened by 3 bases and J by 5 bases, with 14 bases between the two germline ends. Germline lookup yields CDR1 SGHNT and CDR2 YENEEA. The CDR3 runs 15 residues. The CDR3: CASSFAGARDNEQFF. For the CDR3, the DNA is TGTGCCAGCAGCTTCGCGGGCGCTCGGGACAATGAGCAGTTCTTC.

The CDR3 reads CASSPGTSRYNEQFF. CDR3 DNA sequence: TGTGCCAGCAGCCCTGGGACTAGCAGATACAATGAGCAGTTCTTC. The chain recombines TRBV11-3 with TRBJ2-1, with 9 positions matching TRBD2. The germline gives CDR1 SGHNT, CDR2 YENEEA. V lost 5 bases to trimming and J lost 4 bases; unmatched junction nucleotides: 6. CDR3 length: 15 residues.

The chain links TRBV30 to TRBJ2-2; a weak D match, TRBD1 (5 bases). Germline-derived CDR1 and CDR2 are GTSNPN and SVGIG (reference sequence). Between the trimmed V and J ends, which lost 4 bases and 4 bases, there was a span of 10 bases. CDR3 size: 13 residues. CDR3 DNA: TGTGCCTGGAAGGGGCCTGGCACCGGGGAGCTGTTTTTT. Protein product: CAWKGPGTGELFF.

This clone was recorded once. J is TRBJ2-7 and V is TRBV7-2; 8 positions match TRBD1. Looked up from germline, CDR1 is SGHTA and CDR2 is FQGNSA. V was clipped by 1 base and J by 4 bases; unmatched bases: 9. The CDR3 sequence is 16 residues long. This CDR3 is CASSLGSGQVQYEQYF. The CDR3 DNA reads as TGTGCCAGCAGCTTAGGGTCGGGACAGGTACAATACGAGCAGTACTTC.

The chain has TRBV7-8 and TRBJ2-3, with 9 bases identical to TRBD2. The V segment lost 5 bases and the J segment 2 bases; nucleotides outside the gene matches: 11. Germline CDR1 reads SGHVS; CDR2 reads FQNEAQ. CDR3 length equals 17 residues. CDR3 amino acids: CASSPTLAGLITDTQYF. The CDR3 DNA follows: TGTGCCAGCAGCCCTACGCTAGCGGGGCTCATCACAGATACGCAGTATTTT.

The genes are TRBV28 and TRBJ2-1, with 10 bases that match TRBD2. V lost 5 bases to trimming and J lost 10 bases; unmatched junction nucleotides: 14. CDR3 size: 16 residues. Germline V CDR1 and CDR2: MDHEN, SYDVKM. The chain's CDR3 is CASSLAGASGSGEQFF. CDR3 DNA: TGTGCCAGCAGTCTCGCCGGGGCTAGCGGGAGTGGGGAGCAGTTCTTC.

J is TRBJ1-4 and V is TRBV5-4, with 7 bases fitting TRBD1. Germline V lookup: CDR1 SGHNT, CDR2 YYREEE (reference sequence). J was trimmed by 6 bases and V by 4 bases; bases with no gene match: 6. The CDR3 consists of 14 residues. The CDR3 DNA follows: TGTGCCAGCAGCCCAAACAGGGGTGATGAAAAACTGTTTTTT. It codes for CASSPNRGDEKLFF.

This clone was seen repeatedly, ten times or more. CDR3 sequence reads: CATRGGRSSNQPQHF. CDR3 DNA: TGTGCTACCCGGGGGGGGCGGTCGAGCAATCAGCCCCAGCATTTT. The chain combines TRBV24-1 with TRBJ1-5; TRBD1 might be the D (6 bases). Germline-derived CDR1 and CDR2 are KGHDR and SFDVKD. The CDR3 extends over 15 amino acids.

The chain employs TRBV29-1 and TRBJ1-2; D is unclear. Between the trimmed V and J ends, which lost 2 bases and 5 bases, there was a span of 12 bases. The CDR3 consists of 13 residues. Germline V lookup: CDR1 SQVTM, CDR2 ANQGSEA. The CDR3 sequence is CSVEQNSYYGYTF. In nucleotides, the CDR3 is TGCAGCGTTGAACAGAATTCATATTATGGCTACACCTTC.

This clone was seen only once. The chain has TRBV6-2 or TRBV6-3 and TRBJ2-3; D gene uncertain. CDR1 is MNHEY, CDR2 SVGEGT, per germline. The CDR3 is made up of 13 amino acids. Trimming removed 6 bases at V and 0 bases at J, with 7 bases between. The CDR3, as DNA: TGTGCCAGCAGGTACACTAGCACAGATACGCAGTATTTT. This sequence encodes CASRYTSTDTQYF.

The rearrangement uses TRBV28 and TRBJ1-5; D might be TRBD1 (6 bases). The CDR3 is 16 residues long. Germline lookup yields CDR1 MDHEN and CDR2 SYDVKM. The ends were cut back, 6 bases at V and 7 bases at J, with 22 bases in the middle. The CDR3 bases are TGTGCCAGCAGGCTCCACTACAGGGTGCAGGGGCAGCCCCAGCATTTT. This sequence encodes CASRLHYRVQGQPQHF.

The chain carries TRBV28 and TRBJ2-7; 14 nucleotides match TRBD2. Trimming took 5 bases from V and 2 from J; bases not matched to a gene: 14. The germline CDR1 and CDR2 sequences are MDHEN and SYDVKM. The CDR3 extends over 19 amino acids. CDR3 sequence reads: CASSPAGTSGRIVPYEQYF. The CDR3 DNA is TGTGCCAGCAGTCCTGCCGGGACTAGCGGGAGAATCGTCCCCTACGAGCAGTACTTC.

The chain recombines TRBV2 with TRBJ2-1, with 11 bases that match TRBD2. CDR3 size: 14 residues. Per germline, CDR1 SNHLY and CDR2 FYNNEI. V shed 6 bases, J shed 10 bases, and the junction held 8 bases outside the gene matches. CDR3 protein: CASRLAGGPVEQFF. CDR3 DNA: TGTGCCAGCAGGTTAGCGGGGGGGCCGGTGGAGCAGTTCTTC.

The rearrangement links TRBV23-1 to TRBJ1-1; unclear D gene. TRBV23-1 is reported as an ORF; its role is uncertain. CDR3 size: 12 residues. Trimming took off 8 bases at V and 1 base at J, with 8 bases between the two ends. CDR3 in DNA: TGCGCCAGCCCTCGGGGGAACACTGAAGCTTTCTTT. Residues: CASPRGNTEAFF.

Comment on this clone: Additional DNA sequences in this sample encode the identical CDR3. The chain has TRBV4-3 and TRBJ1-2; 9 bases align to TRBD1. The V and J ends lost 4 bases and 6 bases, in that order; junction bases with no gene match: 6. The CDR3 length is 14 residues. Germline V gene data show CDR1 as LGHNA and CDR2 as YSLEER. Here the CDR3 reads CASSLTGTGNGYTF. The CDR3 bases are TGCGCCAGCAGCCTAACCGGGACAGGGAATGGCTACACCTTC.